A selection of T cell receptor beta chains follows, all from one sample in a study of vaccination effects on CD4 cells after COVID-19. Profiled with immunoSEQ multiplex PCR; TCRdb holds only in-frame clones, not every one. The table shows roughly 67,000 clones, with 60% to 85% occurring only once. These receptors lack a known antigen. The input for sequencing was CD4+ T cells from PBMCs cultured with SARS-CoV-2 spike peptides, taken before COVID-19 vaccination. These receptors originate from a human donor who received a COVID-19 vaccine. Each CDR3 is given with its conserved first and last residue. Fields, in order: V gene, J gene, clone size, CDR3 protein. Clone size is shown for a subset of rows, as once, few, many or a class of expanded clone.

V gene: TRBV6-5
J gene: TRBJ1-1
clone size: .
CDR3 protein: CASSYRARGAEAFF

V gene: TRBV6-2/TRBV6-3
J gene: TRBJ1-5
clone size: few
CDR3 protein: CASSTVTAPQHF

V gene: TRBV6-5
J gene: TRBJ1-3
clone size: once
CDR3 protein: CASSYSGGRGGNTIYF

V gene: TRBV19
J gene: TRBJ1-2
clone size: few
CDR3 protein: CASSIVAGQGNYGYTF

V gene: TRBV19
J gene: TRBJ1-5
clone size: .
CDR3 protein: CASSVGQVLNQPQHF

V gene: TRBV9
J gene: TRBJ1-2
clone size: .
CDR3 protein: CASSVFGGGGYTF

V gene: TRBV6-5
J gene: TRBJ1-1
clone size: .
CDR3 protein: CASSYRRQGAEAFF

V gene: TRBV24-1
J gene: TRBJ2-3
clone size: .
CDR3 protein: CATSGSTRTDTQYF

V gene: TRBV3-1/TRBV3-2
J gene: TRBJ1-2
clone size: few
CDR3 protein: CASSQAAANNYGYTF

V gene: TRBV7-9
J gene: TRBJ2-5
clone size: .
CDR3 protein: CASSPVGETQYF

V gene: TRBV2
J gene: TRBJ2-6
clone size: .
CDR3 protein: CASSRGGQGASGANVLTF

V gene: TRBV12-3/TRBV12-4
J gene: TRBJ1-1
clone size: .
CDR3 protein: CASSLLEAFF

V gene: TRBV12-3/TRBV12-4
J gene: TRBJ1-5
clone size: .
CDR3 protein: CASSLEDRGAHF

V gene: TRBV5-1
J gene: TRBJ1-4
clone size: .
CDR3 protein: CASSGQGKEPRANEKLFF

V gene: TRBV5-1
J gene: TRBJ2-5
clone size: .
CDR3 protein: CASSSGQGVWETQYF

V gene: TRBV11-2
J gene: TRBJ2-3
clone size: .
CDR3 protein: CASSFSLAGSTDTQYF

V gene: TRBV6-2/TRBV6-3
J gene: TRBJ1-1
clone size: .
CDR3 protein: CASSSQGAAEAFF

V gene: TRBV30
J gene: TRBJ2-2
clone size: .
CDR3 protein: CAWKLRDRVSGELFF